This T cell receptor (beta chain) was recovered during a study of lymphopenia after photon versus proton radiotherapy (dated by TCRdb to between 2017 and 2020). Background on the whole study: The immunological effects of photon versus proton radiation therapy were compared in patients with gastrointestinal tumors who developed high-grade lymphopenia. The goal of the study was to describe how the two radiation modalities differ in their effects on the immune system. The 20 patients in the cohort had gastrointestinal tumors, were treated with either photon or proton therapy, and subsequently developed lymphopenia. Study-level results and caveats: During treatment, patients who received photon therapy lost naive T cells and TCR diversity and gained effector/memory populations, whereas patients who received proton therapy remained relatively stable. The survival association was assessed only in patients who died, and better survival with proton therapy was presented by the authors as a possibility rather than a demonstrated result. Once the lymphocyte count had reached its nadir, the repertoires of photon-treated patients showed oligoclonal expansion, particularly of CD8+ Temra cells, and this expansion drove the decline in diversity. Across the cohort, a larger post-nadir drop in TCR diversity was inversely correlated with overall survival time among patients who died.

Library method: the immunoSEQ multiplex PCR assay. Alongside multiparametric flow cytometry, deep sequencing of rearranged TCR beta loci was used to profile the T cell repertoires. Here the immuneACCESS table is served through TCRdb, limited to in-frame sequences with V and J called. Missing clones are a known gap in these copies; in checked studies unresolved V genes cover under half, and the rest lacks a known reason. The sample includes 30,000 or so clones, with approximately 88% observed a single time. The ten largest clones capture about 50% of the sample. Remarks on this clone: Its antigen specificity is not known. One base away there is no much larger clone; base qualities are not given.

Trimming at the junction amounts to 1 base on V and 9 bases on J, and the germline ends lie 8 bases apart. Inclusive of the bounding cysteine and phenylalanine, the CDR3 is 13 residues long. Just CDR3 DNA is preserved here, 39 bases in frame from base 1. For CDR1 and CDR2, the germline V gene (reference sequence) lists SGHNT and YYREEE. Sample: peripheral blood, taken from a patient treated with proton-based radiotherapy. This TCR came from a woman aged 55-75 years with cholangiocarcinoma. Some clones in this sample may be carry-over from other donors' samples. The rearrangement combines TRBV5-4 with TRBJ1-6; the D gene remains uncertain. The CDR3 in this case is CASSLSAGSPLHF. At the DNA level, the sequence is TGTGCCAGCAGCTTGTCGGCCGGTTCACCCCTCCACTTT. Beyond the CDR3, the reference TRBV5-4 and TRBJ1-6 genes provide the residues; the full variable domain reads: ETGVTQSPTHLIKTRGQQVTLRCSSQSGHNTVSWYQQALGQGPQFIFQYYREEENGRGNFPPRFSGLQFPNYSSELNVNALELDDSALYLCASSLSAGSPLHFGNGTRLTVT.